This T cell receptor beta chain was observed in a study of T cells after yellow fever vaccination. Study information: The authors prepared low-cell-number fractions using SMART-Seq v4 Ultra Low Input. Study-level points and caveats: Weaker in magnitude, the secondary response showed a faster peak on day 5 versus 15. The booster saw the reappearance of most primary-vaccination clones (roughly 97% CD4, around 90% CD8).

Germline V gene data show CDR1 as MNHEY and CDR2 as SMNVEV (reference sequence). This CDR3 has 13 residues. V gave up 6 bases and J gave up 6 bases, with 15 bases separating them. Generation of TCR cDNA used 5'RACE template switching (which added a universal primer site and UMIs). TCRdb reprocessed the 5' RACE reads via MiXCR and lists one record per CDR3 protein. The table has about 63,000 distinct CDR3 sequences, less than 8.5% seen once. For this clonotype: Its antigen is currently unknown.

The sample in question was CD8+ T cells sorted from PBMCs, obtained 15 days after the yellow fever booster vaccination. This clonotype was sampled from a man aged 25-40 years who received the YFV17D yellow fever vaccine. The V call is TRBV27, the J call TRBJ2-7; a possible D gene is TRBD1 (7 bases). CDR3 in amino acids: CASSPSEGAEQYF. CDR3 in DNA: TGTGCCAGCAGCCCCTCGGAGGGGGCCGAGCAGTACTTC.